Presented here are 5 T cell receptor beta chains from one specimen sequenced in a study of early T cells in non-severe SARS-CoV-2 infection. TCRdb used MiXCR to reprocess the 5' RACE reads, holding one entry per CDR3 protein. The repertoire includes more than 15,000 distinct CDR3 sequences, approximately 5.4% of them detected once, and 6.5% to 8.5% sits in the top ten. The sequenced sample consisted of whole blood. The source of these receptors is an adult who was a healthcare worker with PCR-confirmed SARS-CoV-2 infection or an uninfected control (not recorded which).

This clonotype occurred many times. This sequence joins TRBV24-1 and TRBJ2-3; no clear D gene. Trimming cost V 4 bases and J 6 bases, with 10 bases left between them. Germline assignment: CDR1 KGHDR and CDR2 SFDVKD. There are 13 residues in the CDR3. This CDR3 reads CATSETYDDTQYF. The CDR3 DNA sequence: TGTGCCACCAGTGAAACTTACGACGATACGCAGTATTTT.

This sequence joins TRBV7-6 and TRBJ2-1; 8 bases agree with TRBD2. Germline trimming cut 0 bases from V and 6 bases from J; bases unmatched to any gene: 7. This CDR3 region has 16 residues. The germline gives CDR1 SGHVS, CDR2 FNYEAQ. The CDR3 nucleotides are TGTGCCAGCAGCTTAGCGCCGGGACTAGGGGTCAATGAGCAGTTCTTC. Its translation is CASSLAPGLGVNEQFF.

The chain joins TRBV5-1 to TRBJ2-1; 11 bases align to TRBD1. The CDR3 totals 14 residues. Germline CDR1 SGHRS, CDR2 YFSETQ. Germline trimming cut 7 bases from V and 6 bases from J; bases unmatched to any gene: 6. This CDR3 reads CASAGQGVVNEQFF. CDR3 DNA sequence: TGCGCCAGCGCGGGACAGGGGGTAGTCAATGAGCAGTTCTTC.

Many counts were recorded for this clonotype. This sequence joins TRBV29-1 and TRBJ2-5, with D tentatively TRBD2 (5 bases). With 6 bases removed from V and 3 bases from J, the gap between germline ends came to 8 bases. From germline, CDR1 is SQVTM and CDR2 ANQGSEA. This CDR3 contains 11 residues. CDR3 sequence: CSVAEEETQYF. CDR3 sequence (DNA): TGCAGCGTAGCGGAGGAAGAGACCCAGTACTTC.

This clonotype was detected ten times or more. The chain couples TRBV20-1 to TRBJ2-2, with D maybe TRBD2 (6 bases). The CDR3 covers 17 residues. Germline V CDR1 and CDR2: DFQATT, SNEGSKA (reference sequence). Trimming cost V 3 bases and J 3 bases, with 20 bases left between them. The DNA of the CDR3 is TGCAGTGCTAGGAGGGAGCCGGGAGTTAGTCACACCGGGGAGCTGTTTTTT. Protein: CSARREPGVSHTGELFF.